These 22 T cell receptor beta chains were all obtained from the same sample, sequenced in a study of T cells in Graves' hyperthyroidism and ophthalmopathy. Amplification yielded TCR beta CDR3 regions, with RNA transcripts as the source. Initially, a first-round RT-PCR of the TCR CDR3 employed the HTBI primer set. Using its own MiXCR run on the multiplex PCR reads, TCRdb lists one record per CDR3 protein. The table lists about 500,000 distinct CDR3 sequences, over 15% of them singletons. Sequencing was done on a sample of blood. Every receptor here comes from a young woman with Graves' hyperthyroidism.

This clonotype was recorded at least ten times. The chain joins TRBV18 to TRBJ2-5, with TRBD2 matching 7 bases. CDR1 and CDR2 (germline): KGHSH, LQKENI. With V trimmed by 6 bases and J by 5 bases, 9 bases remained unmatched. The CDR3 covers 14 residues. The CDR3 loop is CASSPTTREETQYF. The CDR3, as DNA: TGTGCCAGCTCTCCCACTACGCGGGAGGAGACCCAGTACTTC.

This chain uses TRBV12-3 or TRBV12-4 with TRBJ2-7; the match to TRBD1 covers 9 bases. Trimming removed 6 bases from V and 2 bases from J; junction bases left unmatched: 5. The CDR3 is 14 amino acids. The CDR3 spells CASRGTGSAYEQYF. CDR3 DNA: TGTGCCAGCAGGGGGACAGGGTCCGCCTACGAGCAGTACTTC.

CDR3 DNA sequence: TGTGCCAGCACCTCGGACTTCTATGGCTACACCTTC. Amino acids: CASTSDFYGYTF. The chain combines TRBV28 with TRBJ1-2; no definite D call. This CDR3 is built from 12 residues. Per the germline V gene, CDR1 is MDHEN and CDR2 is SYDVKM. The V end lost 7 bases, the J end lost 4 bases, and 10 bases lay between the germline ends.

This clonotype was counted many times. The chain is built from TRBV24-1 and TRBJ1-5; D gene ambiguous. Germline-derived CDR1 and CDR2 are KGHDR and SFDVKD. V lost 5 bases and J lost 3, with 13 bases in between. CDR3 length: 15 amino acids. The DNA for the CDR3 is TGTGCCACCAGTGGGCCGGAGGGTACCAATCAGCCCCAGCATTTT. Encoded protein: CATSGPEGTNQPQHF.

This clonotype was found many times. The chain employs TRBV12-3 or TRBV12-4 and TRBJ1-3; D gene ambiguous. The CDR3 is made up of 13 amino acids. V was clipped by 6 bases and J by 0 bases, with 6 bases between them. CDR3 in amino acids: CASSQGSGNTIYF. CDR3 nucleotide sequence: TGTGCCAGCAGCCAAGGCTCTGGAAACACCATATATTTT.

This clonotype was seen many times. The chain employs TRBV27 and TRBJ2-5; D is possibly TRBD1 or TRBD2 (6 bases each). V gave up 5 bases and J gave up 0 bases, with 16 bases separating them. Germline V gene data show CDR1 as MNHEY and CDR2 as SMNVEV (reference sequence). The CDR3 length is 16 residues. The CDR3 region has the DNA TGTGCCAGCAGTCCTGCGAAGGGGGGTTACCAAGAGACCCAGTACTTC. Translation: CASSPAKGGYQETQYF.

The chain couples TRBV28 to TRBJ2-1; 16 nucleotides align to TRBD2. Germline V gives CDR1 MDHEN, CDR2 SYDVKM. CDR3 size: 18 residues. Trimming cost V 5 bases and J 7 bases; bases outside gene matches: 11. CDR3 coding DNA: TGTGCCAGCAGTCCGAGACCGGGACTAGCGGGAGGGCCGAATGAGCAGTTCTTC. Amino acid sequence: CASSPRPGLAGGPNEQFF. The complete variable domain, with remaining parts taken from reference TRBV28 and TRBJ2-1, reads DVKVTQSSRYLVKRTGEKVFLECVQDMDHENMFWYRQDPGLGLRLIYFSYDVKMKEKGDIPEGYSVSREKKERFSLILESASTNQTSMYLCASSPRPGLAGGPNEQFFGPGTRLTVL.

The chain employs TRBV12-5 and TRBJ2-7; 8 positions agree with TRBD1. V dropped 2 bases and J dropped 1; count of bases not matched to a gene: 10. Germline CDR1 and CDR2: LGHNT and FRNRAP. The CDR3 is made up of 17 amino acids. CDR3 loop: CASGLYLTGVPSYEQYF. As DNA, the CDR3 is TGTGCTAGTGGTTTGTACCTGACAGGGGTCCCATCCTACGAGCAGTACTTC.

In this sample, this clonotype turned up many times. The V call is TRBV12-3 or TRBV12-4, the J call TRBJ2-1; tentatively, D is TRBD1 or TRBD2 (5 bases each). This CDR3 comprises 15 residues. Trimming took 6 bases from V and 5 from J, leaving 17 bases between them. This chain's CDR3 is CASSLGEGPDNEQFF. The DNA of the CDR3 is TGTGCCAGCAGCCTGGGAGAGGGACCAGACAATGAGCAGTTCTTC.

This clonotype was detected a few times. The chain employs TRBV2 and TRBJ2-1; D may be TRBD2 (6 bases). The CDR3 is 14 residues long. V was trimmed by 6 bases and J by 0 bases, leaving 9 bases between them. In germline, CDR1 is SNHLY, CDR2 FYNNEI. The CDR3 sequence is CASRTRSSYNEQFF. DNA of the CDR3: TGTGCCAGCAGGACTAGGAGCTCCTACAATGAGCAGTTCTTC.

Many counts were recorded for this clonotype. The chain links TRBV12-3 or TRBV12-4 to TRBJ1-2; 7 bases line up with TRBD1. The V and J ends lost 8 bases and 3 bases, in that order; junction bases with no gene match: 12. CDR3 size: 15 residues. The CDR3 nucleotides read TGTGCCAGCCTCCTCGACAGGGTAAAAGACTATGGCTACACCTTC. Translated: CASLLDRVKDYGYTF.

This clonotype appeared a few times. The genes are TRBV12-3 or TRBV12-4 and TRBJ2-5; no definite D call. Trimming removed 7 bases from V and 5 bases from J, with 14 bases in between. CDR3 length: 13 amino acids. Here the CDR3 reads CASNNARAETQYF. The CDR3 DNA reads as TGTGCCAGCAACAACGCCCGCGCGGAGACCCAGTACTTC.

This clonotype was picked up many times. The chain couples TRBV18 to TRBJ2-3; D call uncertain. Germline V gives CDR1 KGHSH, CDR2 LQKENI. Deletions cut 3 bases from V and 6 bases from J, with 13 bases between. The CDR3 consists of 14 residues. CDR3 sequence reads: CASSPPSDRDTQYF. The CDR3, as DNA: TGTGCCAGCTCACCCCCCAGTGACCGGGATACGCAGTATTTT.

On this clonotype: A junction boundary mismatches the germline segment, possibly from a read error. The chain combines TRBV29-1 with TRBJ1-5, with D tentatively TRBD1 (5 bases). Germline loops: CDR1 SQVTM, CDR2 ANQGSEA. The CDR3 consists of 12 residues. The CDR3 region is CSVEGENQPQHF. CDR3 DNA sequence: TGCAGCGTCGAAGGGGAGAATCAGCCCCAGCATTTT.

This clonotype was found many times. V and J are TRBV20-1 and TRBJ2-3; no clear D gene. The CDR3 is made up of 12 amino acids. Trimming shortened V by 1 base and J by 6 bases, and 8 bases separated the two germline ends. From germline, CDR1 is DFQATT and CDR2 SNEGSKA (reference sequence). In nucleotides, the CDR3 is TGCAGTGCTAGAGGACCGGCGGATACGCAGTATTTT. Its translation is CSARGPADTQYF.

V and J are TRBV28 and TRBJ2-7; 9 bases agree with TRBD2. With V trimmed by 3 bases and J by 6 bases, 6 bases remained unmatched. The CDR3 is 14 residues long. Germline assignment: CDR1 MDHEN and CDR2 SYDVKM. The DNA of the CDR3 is TGTGCCAGCAGTTTTAGCGGGAGTCTTGCCGAGCAGTACTTC. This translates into CASSFSGSLAEQYF.

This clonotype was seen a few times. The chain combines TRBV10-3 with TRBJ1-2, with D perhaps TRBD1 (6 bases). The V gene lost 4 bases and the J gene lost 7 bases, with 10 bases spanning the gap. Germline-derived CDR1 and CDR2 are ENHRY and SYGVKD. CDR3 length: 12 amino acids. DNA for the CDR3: TGTGCCATCAGTGTTGGGGGCTCTGGCTACACCTTC. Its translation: CAISVGGSGYTF.

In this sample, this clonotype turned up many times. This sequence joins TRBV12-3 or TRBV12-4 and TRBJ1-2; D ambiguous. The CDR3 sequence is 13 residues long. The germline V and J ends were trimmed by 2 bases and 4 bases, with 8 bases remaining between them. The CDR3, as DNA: TGTGCCAGCAGTTTACGCAACCGCTATGGCTACACCTTC. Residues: CASSLRNRYGYTF.

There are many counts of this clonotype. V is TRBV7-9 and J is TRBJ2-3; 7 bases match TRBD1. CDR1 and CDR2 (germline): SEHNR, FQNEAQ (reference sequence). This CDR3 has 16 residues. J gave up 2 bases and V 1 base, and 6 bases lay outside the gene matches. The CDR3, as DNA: TGTGCCAGCAGCTTAGGGGACAGAGCCTCCACAGATACGCAGTATTTT. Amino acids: CASSLGDRASTDTQYF.

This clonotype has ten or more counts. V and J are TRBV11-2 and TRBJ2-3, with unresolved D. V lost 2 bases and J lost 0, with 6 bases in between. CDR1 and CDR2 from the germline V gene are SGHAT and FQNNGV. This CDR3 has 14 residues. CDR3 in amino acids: CASSLIRSTDTQYF. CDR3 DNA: TGTGCCAGCAGCTTAATAAGGAGCACAGATACGCAGTATTTT.

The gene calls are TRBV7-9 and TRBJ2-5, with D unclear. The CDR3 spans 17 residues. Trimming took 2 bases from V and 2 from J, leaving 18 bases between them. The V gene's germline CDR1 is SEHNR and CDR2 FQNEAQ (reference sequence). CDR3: CASSLKGRMVPQETQYF. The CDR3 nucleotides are TGTGCCAGCAGCTTAAAAGGGCGTATGGTACCTCAAGAGACCCAGTACTTC. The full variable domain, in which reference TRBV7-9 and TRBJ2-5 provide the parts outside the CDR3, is DTGVSQNPRHKITKRGQNVTFRCDPISEHNRLYWYRQTLGQGPEFLTYFQNEAQLEKSRLLSDRFSAERPKGSFSTLEIQRTEQGDSAMYLCASSLKGRMVPQETQYFGPGTRLLVL.

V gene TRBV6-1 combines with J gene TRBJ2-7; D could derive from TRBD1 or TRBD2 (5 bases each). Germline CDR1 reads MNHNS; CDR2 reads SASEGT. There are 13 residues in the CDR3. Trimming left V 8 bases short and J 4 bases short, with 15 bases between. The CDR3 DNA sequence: TGTGCCAGCCGCTTGGGGGATGGGTACGAGCAGTACTTC. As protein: CASRLGDGYEQYF.